The 6 T cell receptor beta chains below all came from one sample that was sequenced in a study. TCRdb used MiXCR to reprocess the RT-PCR reads, holding one entry per CDR3 protein. The sample holds more than 550,000 distinct CDR3 sequences, around 14% seen once. Source material: memory CD4+ T cells from blood. Receptor source: a female donor in good health, serving as a healthy control.

A few counts support this clonotype. The chain uses TRBV24-1 and TRBJ1-1; D remains ambiguous. The CDR3 is 12 amino acids. Germline assignment: CDR1 KGHDR and CDR2 SFDVKD. The V end lost 7 bases, the J end lost 5 bases, and 10 bases lay between the germline ends. The CDR3 DNA reads TGTGCCACCAGAGCCGGAGGGACTGAAGCTTTCTTT. Amino acid sequence: CATRAGGTEAFF.

V gene TRBV6-2 or TRBV6-3 combines with J gene TRBJ1-1; 8 nucleotides match TRBD1. Per germline, CDR1 MNHEY and CDR2 SVGEGT. The CDR3 has 15 amino acids. J lost 4 bases, V lost 8 bases, and 12 bases had no gene match. The CDR3 is CASGIAGGSGTEAFF. CDR3 nucleotide sequence: TGTGCCAGCGGTATCGCAGGGGGCTCGGGCACTGAAGCTTTCTTT.

This clonotype was observed at least ten times. The chain has TRBV12-3 or TRBV12-4 and TRBJ2-4, with D maybe TRBD2 (5 bases). V lost 6 bases and J lost 8, with 11 bases in between. CDR3 length equals 12 residues. The CDR3 loop is CASRPNGDIQYF. The CDR3 DNA follows: TGTGCCAGCAGACCTAACGGGGACATTCAGTACTTC.

The CDR3: CASNAGPNTEAFF. CDR3 DNA: TGTGCCAGCAATGCAGGGCCGAACACTGAAGCTTTCTTT. J is TRBJ1-1 and V is TRBV2, with a tentative D call TRBD1 (5 bases). Germline CDR1 is SNHLY and CDR2 is FYNNEI. The V end lost 7 bases, the J end lost 1 base, and 10 bases lay between the germline ends. The CDR3 contains 13 residues.

The V gene is TRBV5-4, the J gene TRBJ2-3; D unclear. Germline CDR1 is SGHNT and CDR2 is YYREEE (reference sequence). Trimming left V 0 bases short and J 3 bases short, with 8 bases between. This CDR3 spans 14 amino acids. The CDR3 protein is CASSLEVLTDTQYF. For the CDR3, the DNA is TGTGCCAGCAGCTTGGAGGTGTTGACAGATACGCAGTATTTT.

This clonotype was seen many times. V gene TRBV10-3 combines with J gene TRBJ2-7, with TRBD2 as a possible D gene (6 bases). With 5 bases removed from V and 0 bases from J, the gap between germline ends came to 14 bases. This CDR3 has 15 residues. Per the germline V gene, CDR1 is ENHRY and CDR2 is SYGVKD. CDR3 coding DNA: TGTGCCATCAGTACGAGCGGGTTCTACTCCTACGAGCAGTACTTC. Translating gives CAISTSGFYSYEQYF.